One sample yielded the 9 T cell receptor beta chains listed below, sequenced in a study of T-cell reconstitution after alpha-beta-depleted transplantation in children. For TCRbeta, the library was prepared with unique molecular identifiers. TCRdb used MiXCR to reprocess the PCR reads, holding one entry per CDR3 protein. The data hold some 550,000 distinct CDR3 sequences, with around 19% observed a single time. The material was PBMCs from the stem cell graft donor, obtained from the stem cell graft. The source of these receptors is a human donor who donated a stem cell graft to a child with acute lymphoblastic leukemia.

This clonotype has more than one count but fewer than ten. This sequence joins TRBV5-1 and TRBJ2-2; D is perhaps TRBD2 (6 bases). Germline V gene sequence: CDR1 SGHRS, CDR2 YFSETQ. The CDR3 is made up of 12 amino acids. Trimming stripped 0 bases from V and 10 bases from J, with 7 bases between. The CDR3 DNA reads TGCGCCAGCAGCTTGGGGAGGGAGGAGCTGTTTTTT. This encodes CASSLGREELFF.

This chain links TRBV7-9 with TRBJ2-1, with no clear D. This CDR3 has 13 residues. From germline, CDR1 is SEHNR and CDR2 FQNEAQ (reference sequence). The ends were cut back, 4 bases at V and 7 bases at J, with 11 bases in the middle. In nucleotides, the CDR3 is TGTGCCAGCAGCTCCTCTCCTCGAAATGAGCAGTTCTTC. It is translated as CASSSSPRNEQFF.

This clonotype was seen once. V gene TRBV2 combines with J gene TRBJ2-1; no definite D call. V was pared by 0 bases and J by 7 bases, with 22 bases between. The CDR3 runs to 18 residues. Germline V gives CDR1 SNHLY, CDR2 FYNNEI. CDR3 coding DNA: TGTGCCAGCAGTGAAGCGCCCTTCAAGCCTGCGGTGAAGAATGAGCAGTTCTTC. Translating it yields CASSEAPFKPAVKNEQFF.

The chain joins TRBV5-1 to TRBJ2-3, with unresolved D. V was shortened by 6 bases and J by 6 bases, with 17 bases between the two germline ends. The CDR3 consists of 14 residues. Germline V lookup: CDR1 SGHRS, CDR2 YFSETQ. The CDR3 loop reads CASKGGDGDDTQYF. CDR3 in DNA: TGCGCCAGCAAGGGCGGAGATGGAGACGATACGCAGTATTTT.

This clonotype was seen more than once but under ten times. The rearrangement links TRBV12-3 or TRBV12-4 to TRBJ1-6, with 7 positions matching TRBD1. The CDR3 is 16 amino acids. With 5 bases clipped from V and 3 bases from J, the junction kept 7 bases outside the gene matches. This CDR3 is CASSGGTAVYNSPLHF. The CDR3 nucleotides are TGTGCCAGCAGTGGCGGGACAGCCGTCTATAATTCACCCCTCCACTTT.

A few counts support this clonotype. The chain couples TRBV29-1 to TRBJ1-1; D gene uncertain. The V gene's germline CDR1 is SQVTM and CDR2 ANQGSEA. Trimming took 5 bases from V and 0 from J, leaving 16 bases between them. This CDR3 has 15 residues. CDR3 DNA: TGCAGCGTTCCCCTCGGGGTGGTTATGAACACTGAAGCTTTCTTT. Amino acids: CSVPLGVVMNTEAFF.

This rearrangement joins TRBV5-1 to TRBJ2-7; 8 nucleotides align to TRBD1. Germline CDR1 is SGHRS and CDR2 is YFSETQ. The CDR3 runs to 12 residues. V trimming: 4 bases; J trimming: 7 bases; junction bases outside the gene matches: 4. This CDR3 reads CASSHGQGEQYF. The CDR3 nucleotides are TGCGCCAGCAGCCACGGACAGGGTGAGCAGTACTTC.

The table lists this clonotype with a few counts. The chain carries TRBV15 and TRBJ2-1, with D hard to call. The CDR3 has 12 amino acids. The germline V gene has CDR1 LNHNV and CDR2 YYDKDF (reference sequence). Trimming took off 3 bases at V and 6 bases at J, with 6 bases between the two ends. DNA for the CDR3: TGTGCCACCAGCAGTGCGTCCAATGAGCAGTTCTTC. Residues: CATSSASNEQFF.

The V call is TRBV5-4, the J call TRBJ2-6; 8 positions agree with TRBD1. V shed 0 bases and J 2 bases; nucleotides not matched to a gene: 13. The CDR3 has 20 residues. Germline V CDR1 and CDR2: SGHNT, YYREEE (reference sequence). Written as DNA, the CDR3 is TGTGCCAGCAGCTTGGTTGGTAGTGACAGGGGAGGCACTGGGGCCAACGTCCTGACTTTC. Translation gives CASSLVGSDRGGTGANVLTF. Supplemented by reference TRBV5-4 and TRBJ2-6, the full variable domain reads ETGVTQSPTHLIKTRGQQVTLRCSSQSGHNTVSWYQQALGQGPQFIFQYYREEENGRGNFPPRFSGLQFPNYSSELNVNALELDDSALYLCASSLVGSDRGGTGANVLTFGAGSRLTVL.